The 32 T cell receptor beta chains listed next were all sequenced from one sample in a study of CD8 T cells in ankylosing spondylitis. Their recognized antigens are unknown. TCRdb re-called the 5' RACE reads through MiXCR, storing one row per CDR3 protein. The table shows 200,000 to 250,000 distinct CDR3 sequences, with about 7% occurring only once. Study-level findings and limits: What seemed typical of ankylosing spondylitis blood was a TCR beta motif built from 7 or 8 highly homologous variants.

Sequenced material: blood, either unsorted or a sorted T cell fraction (not recorded which). These receptors all come from a male donor with ankylosing spondylitis.

This clonotype was recorded many times. V gene TRBV3-1 combines with J gene TRBJ2-1; weak D call: TRBD2 (5 bases). This CDR3 is built from 14 residues. CDR1 and CDR2 from the germline V gene are LGHDT and YNNKEL (reference sequence). Trimming took 0 bases from V and 8 from J, leaving 11 bases between them. CDR3 residues: CASSQESGKDEQFF. The DNA of the CDR3 is TGTGCCAGCAGCCAAGAATCCGGGAAGGATGAGCAGTTCTTC.

This clonotype was seen repeatedly, ten times or more. This chain uses TRBV9 with TRBJ2-3, with a weak D call TRBD2 (5 bases). Germline V gene lookup returns CDR1 SGDLS and CDR2 YYNGEE. CDR3 length equals 13 residues. V was clipped by 3 bases and J by 12 bases, with 17 bases between them. The CDR3 here is CASSAETSRYQYF. CDR3 nucleotide sequence: TGTGCCAGCAGCGCGGAAACTAGTCGATACCAGTATTTT. The whole variable domain, filled in from reference TRBV9 and TRBJ2-3, reads DSGVTQTPKHLITATGQRVTLRCSPRSGDLSVYWYQQSLDQGLQFLIQYYNGEERAKGNILERFSAQQFPDLHSELNLSSLELGDSALYFCASSAETSRYQYFGPGTRLTVL.

The table lists this clonotype with many counts. The chain is built from TRBV20-1 and TRBJ1-2; 11 nucleotides align to TRBD1. V gave up 4 bases and J gave up 5 bases; unmatched junction bases: 6. The CDR3 sequence is 14 residues long. CDR1 and CDR2 (germline): DFQATT, SNEGSKA (reference sequence). The CDR3 spells CSAKDRGQGYGYTF. In DNA form, the CDR3 reads TGCAGTGCTAAGGACAGGGGGCAAGGGTATGGCTACACCTTC.

This clonotype was seen more than once but under ten times. The genes are TRBV25-1 and TRBJ2-7; 9 nucleotides line up with TRBD1. The CDR3 contains 14 residues. Germline-derived CDR1 and CDR2 are MGHDK and SYGVNS. V dropped 3 bases and J dropped 2; count of bases not matched to a gene: 2. The CDR3 sequence: CASSDGQGPYEQYF. The CDR3 DNA reads as TGTGCCAGCAGTGATGGACAGGGGCCCTACGAGCAGTACTTC.

This clonotype was recorded at least ten times. V gene TRBV9 combines with J gene TRBJ2-5; 7 bases are a match to TRBD1. This CDR3 spans 15 amino acids. Germline values: CDR1 SGDLS, CDR2 YYNGEE. Trimming at V came to 0 bases and at J to 6 bases, leaving 8 bases not matched to a gene. CDR3 DNA: TGTGCCAGCAGCGTAGCTGAAACAGGGGAACAGACCCAGTACTTC. Its translation is CASSVAETGEQTQYF. Combining the CDR3 with reference TRBV9 and TRBJ2-5 gives the whole variable domain DSGVTQTPKHLITATGQRVTLRCSPRSGDLSVYWYQQSLDQGLQFLIQYYNGEERAKGNILERFSAQQFPDLHSELNLSSLELGDSALYFCASSVAETGEQTQYFGPGTRLLVL.

This clonotype was seen many times. V and J are TRBV7-9 and TRBJ1-2, with TRBD1 as a possible D gene (6 bases). Germline V gene data show CDR1 as SEHNR and CDR2 as FQNEAQ (reference sequence). This CDR3 region has 13 residues. Trimming took 4 bases from V and 6 from J, leaving 12 bases between them. The CDR3 sequence is CASSWGQIHGYTF. The CDR3 DNA reads as TGTGCCAGCAGCTGGGGACAAATTCATGGCTACACCTTC.

Many counts were recorded for this clonotype. V and J are TRBV7-8 and TRBJ1-2; TRBD1 agrees at 12 bases. CDR3 size: 16 residues. Germline CDR1 and CDR2: SGHVS and FQNEAQ. V dropped 1 base and J dropped 8; count of bases not matched to a gene: 8. CDR3 loop: CASSLGSGTGGAGYTF. The DNA for the CDR3 is TGTGCCAGCAGCTTAGGTTCCGGGACAGGGGGCGCGGGCTACACCTTC.

This clonotype was picked up a small number of times. The rearrangement links TRBV27 to TRBJ2-7, with D possibly being TRBD1 or TRBD2 (5 bases each). Germline V CDR1 and CDR2: MNHEY, SMNVEV (reference sequence). This CDR3 contains 14 residues. V gave up 2 bases and J gave up 2 bases, with 10 bases separating them. The CDR3 loop is CASSLRGETYEQYF. In DNA form, the CDR3 reads TGTGCCAGCAGTTTAAGAGGGGAGACCTACGAGCAGTACTTC.

The chain joins TRBV4-1 to TRBJ1-2; D might be TRBD1 (5 bases). Germline lookup yields CDR1 MGHRA and CDR2 YSYEKL. The ends were cut back, 0 bases at V and 1 base at J, with 15 bases in the middle. The CDR3 runs to 17 residues. The CDR3 is CASSQEAAGRLNYGYTF. The CDR3 DNA reads as TGCGCCAGCAGCCAAGAAGCGGCGGGACGGCTTAACTATGGCTACACCTTC.

This clonotype was counted many times. The chain links TRBV7-9 to TRBJ1-2; D perhaps matches TRBD1 (5 bases). Germline lookup yields CDR1 SEHNR and CDR2 FQNEAQ (reference sequence). The CDR3 sequence is 13 residues long. The V end lost 1 base, the J end lost 3 bases, and 6 bases lay between the germline ends. The CDR3 is CASSLVRDYGYTF. The CDR3 DNA reads TGTGCCAGCAGCTTAGTCAGGGACTATGGCTACACCTTC.

This clonotype was recorded many times. Written as DNA, the CDR3 is TGCAGTGCTAGAGATGTCGTCCGGGGAGCTAACTATGGCTACACCTTC. It specifies CSARDVVRGANYGYTF. The V call is TRBV20-1, the J call TRBJ1-2; no clear D. Trimming removed 0 bases from V and 0 bases from J, with 14 bases in between. The CDR3 is 16 amino acids. Per germline, CDR1 DFQATT and CDR2 SNEGSKA (reference sequence).

This clonotype was seen ten or more times. The chain couples TRBV29-1 to TRBJ2-1, with a possible D match to TRBD1 (7 bases). Looked up from germline, CDR1 is SQVTM and CDR2 is ANQGSEA. Trimming took off 7 bases at V and 3 bases at J, with 13 bases between the two ends. The CDR3 loop spans 13 amino acids. CDR3 in DNA: TGCAGCGCAGGGGGGCTGGTCTACAATGAGCAGTTCTTC. Encoded protein: CSAGGLVYNEQFF.

This clonotype was seen at least ten times. The V gene is TRBV27, the J gene TRBJ2-1; a possible D gene is TRBD1 (5 bases). Germline CDR1 and CDR2: MNHEY and SMNVEV (reference sequence). Trimming took off 11 bases at V and 5 bases at J, with 22 bases between the two ends. This CDR3 is 15 amino acids long. The CDR3 is CAVRPARRQNNEQFF. DNA for the CDR3: TGTGCCGTCCGCCCCGCACGAAGACAGAACAATGAGCAGTTCTTC.

This clonotype was seen repeatedly, ten times or more. The CDR3 sequence: CASSFRASNTGELFF. The CDR3 DNA reads as TGTGCCAGCAGCTTTAGGGCCTCGAACACCGGGGAGCTGTTTTTT. V is TRBV7-9 and J is TRBJ2-2; D ambiguous. The CDR3 has 15 residues. V lost 3 bases and J lost 0, with 8 bases in between. Germline lookup yields CDR1 SEHNR and CDR2 FQNEAQ (reference sequence).

The sample holds many counts of this clonotype. The chain joins TRBV5-1 to TRBJ2-1; D remains ambiguous. V was cut by 0 bases and J by 8 bases, with 9 bases left in between. The length of the CDR3 is 13 residues. The germline V gene has CDR1 SGHRS and CDR2 YFSETQ. The CDR3 bases are TGCGCCAGCAGCTTGGTTTTCCTCCATGAGCAGTTCTTC. Translated: CASSLVFLHEQFF. Using reference TRBV5-1 and TRBJ2-1 for the parts outside the CDR3, the full variable domain is KAGVTQTPRYLIKTRGQQVTLSCSPISGHRSVSWYQQTPGQGLQFLFEYFSETQRNKGNFPGRFSGRQFSNSRSEMNVSTLELGDSALYLCASSLVFLHEQFFGPGTRLTVL.

This clonotype was found many times. The V and J genes are TRBV11-2 and TRBJ2-1, with unresolved D. The V gene's germline CDR1 is SGHAT and CDR2 FQNNGV. V lost 1 base and J lost 0, with 16 bases in between. The CDR3 runs to 18 residues. CDR3 coding DNA: TGTGCCAGCAGCTTAGTGGCTTATTCACCGAGCTCCTACAATGAGCAGTTCTTC. Amino acids: CASSLVAYSPSSYNEQFF.

This clonotype appeared many times. This chain links TRBV12-3 or TRBV12-4 with TRBJ1-2, with D perhaps TRBD1 (5 bases). Trimming removed 5 bases from V and 6 bases from J, with 25 bases in between. CDR3 size: 17 residues. In DNA form, the CDR3 reads TGTGCCAGCAGTCCCCTCCTTAATCCGGGACCGGACGATGGCTACACCTTC. Residues: CASSPLLNPGPDDGYTF.

This clonotype was picked up many times. The V and J genes are TRBV29-1 and TRBJ1-2; TRBD1 might be the D (5 bases). The ends were cut back, 3 bases at V and 4 bases at J, with 9 bases in the middle. The CDR3 consists of 12 residues. Germline CDR1 reads SQVTM; CDR2 reads ANQGSEA. The CDR3 reads CSVESRVYGYTF. In DNA form, the CDR3 reads TGCAGCGTTGAGTCCAGGGTCTATGGCTACACCTTC.

This clonotype was recorded a few times. The chain recombines TRBV7-6 with TRBJ2-7, with 10 bases fitting TRBD1. The CDR3 runs to 14 residues. Germline loops: CDR1 SGHVS, CDR2 FNYEAQ. The junction had 6 bases not matched to a gene; V was cut back by 5 bases and J by 5 bases. CDR3 sequence (DNA): TGTGCCAGCAGCCTGACAGGGGGCACGGACGAGCAGTACTTC. This translates into CASSLTGGTDEQYF.

The rearrangement links TRBV11-3 to TRBJ2-3; weak D call: TRBD2 (5 bases). This CDR3 is built from 15 residues. The germline V gene has CDR1 SGHNT and CDR2 YENEEA. Trimming left V 1 base short and J 2 bases short, with 10 bases between. The CDR3 spells CASSLGDYLTDTQYF. DNA of the CDR3: TGTGCCAGCAGCTTAGGTGACTACCTCACAGATACGCAGTATTTT.

This clonotype was observed many times. The chain combines TRBV7-8 with TRBJ2-5; D possibly uses TRBD1 or TRBD2 (7 bases each). CDR3 size: 16 residues. The V gene lost 1 base and the J gene lost 4 bases, with 16 bases spanning the gap. Germline CDR1 is SGHVS and CDR2 is FQNEAQ. DNA for the CDR3: TGTGCCAGCAGCTTAGAGGCCAGGGGGGGAGGAGAGACCCAGTACTTC. Translation: CASSLEARGGGETQYF.

The V gene is TRBV4-3, the J gene TRBJ2-5; a weak D match, TRBD1 (6 bases). The germline V gene has CDR1 LGHNA and CDR2 YSLEER. The V and J ends lost 3 bases and 0 bases respectively, with 11 bases between them. The CDR3 spans 15 residues. The CDR3 bases are TGCGCCAGCAGCCAGGGCAGGGGCTACCAAGAGACCCAGTACTTC. Translated: CASSQGRGYQETQYF.

The chain combines TRBV9 with TRBJ2-1; D is unresolved. Germline V gene data show CDR1 as SGDLS and CDR2 as YYNGEE. Trimming cost V 7 bases and J 6 bases, with 14 bases left between them. The CDR3 runs 13 residues. The CDR3 DNA follows: TGTGCCAGCGGGCCGACTCAGCCCAATGAGCAGTTCTTC. This codes for CASGPTQPNEQFF.

This clonotype was seen ten or more times. V and J are TRBV11-2 and TRBJ1-2, with D hard to call. Trimming stripped 5 bases from V and 6 bases from J, with 28 bases between. This CDR3 spans 18 amino acids. CDR1 and CDR2 from the germline V gene are SGHAT and FQNNGV. Written as DNA, the CDR3 is TGTGCCAGCAGCCTGATATATACTCTCGGCAGTGGTGGGGATGGCTACACCTTC. This translates into CASSLIYTLGSGGDGYTF.

This chain links TRBV7-9 with TRBJ2-7, with 7 bases fitting TRBD1. CDR3 size: 14 residues. Losses at the gene ends were 1 base for V and 6 bases for J; bases not matched to a gene: 6. Looked up from germline, CDR1 is SEHNR and CDR2 is FQNEAQ (reference sequence). CDR3 loop: CASSLGDREGEQYF. CDR3 DNA sequence: TGTGCCAGCAGCTTAGGGGACAGAGAGGGCGAGCAGTACTTC.

This clonotype was counted at least ten times. The chain is built from TRBV20-1 and TRBJ1-4, with D perhaps matching TRBD1 (5 bases). In germline, CDR1 is DFQATT, CDR2 SNEGSKA (reference sequence). The CDR3 totals 16 residues. V was clipped by 3 bases and J by 4 bases, with 18 bases between them. Here the CDR3 DNA reads TGCAGTGCTAGTCGGAAACGGACACCCTATAATGAAAAACTGTTTTTT. Protein product: CSASRKRTPYNEKLFF.

This clonotype was recorded at least ten times. The chain has TRBV4-3 and TRBJ2-1; D is possibly TRBD1 (6 bases). CDR1 LGHNA and CDR2 YSLEER come from the germline V gene. Trimming took off 3 bases at V and 0 bases at J, with 12 bases between the two ends. The CDR3 is 16 amino acids. DNA of the CDR3: TGCGCCAGCAGCCAGTCTACAGGGAGCTCCTACAATGAGCAGTTCTTC. Protein sequence: CASSQSTGSSYNEQFF.

The chain couples TRBV20-1 to TRBJ2-1, with unresolved D. The germline V and J ends were trimmed by 2 bases and 0 bases, with 8 bases remaining between them. This CDR3 has 14 residues. The germline gives CDR1 DFQATT, CDR2 SNEGSKA (reference sequence). The CDR3 DNA follows: TGCAGTGCTAGAAAGCTCAGCTCCTACAATGAGCAGTTCTTC. It is translated as CSARKLSSYNEQFF.

The table lists this clonotype with many counts. The gene calls are TRBV18 and TRBJ2-1, with TRBD2 identical over 12 bases. CDR1 and CDR2 (germline): KGHSH, LQKENI. V lost 3 bases, J lost 7 bases, and 7 bases stayed unmatched. The CDR3 length is 16 residues. The CDR3 DNA follows: TGTGCCAGCTCACCGTTGACTAGCGGGAGTGAGAATGAGCAGTTCTTC. Encoded protein: CASSPLTSGSENEQFF.

In this sample, this clonotype turned up many times. The chain uses TRBV7-9 and TRBJ2-1; 8 nucleotides align to TRBD2. The trim removed 1 base at V and 10 bases at J, leaving 12 bases unmatched. Germline V lookup: CDR1 SEHNR, CDR2 FQNEAQ (reference sequence). The CDR3 is 16 residues long. DNA for the CDR3: TGTGCCAGCAGCTTAGAGCCCTCCATAGCGGGACTGGAGCAGTTCTTC. Translation gives CASSLEPSIAGLEQFF.

This clonotype was observed many times. The gene calls are TRBV24-1 and TRBJ2-7, with 8 bases lining up with TRBD1. This CDR3 spans 13 amino acids. From germline, CDR1 is KGHDR and CDR2 SFDVKD. The ends lost 3 bases at V and 4 bases at J; junction bases unmatched: 1. This CDR3 is CATSDDRGYEQYF. CDR3 bases: TGTGCCACCAGTGATGACAGGGGTTACGAGCAGTACTTC.

In this sample, this clonotype turned up many times. The chain links TRBV5-1 to TRBJ2-3, with D possibly called TRBD1 or TRBD2 (5 bases each). Germline CDR1 SGHRS, CDR2 YFSETQ. The ends were cut back, 0 bases at V and 2 bases at J, with 10 bases in the middle. The CDR3 contains 15 residues. The CDR3 DNA is TGCGCCAGCAGCTTGGATCCAGGGACCACAGATACGCAGTATTTT. Protein product: CASSLDPGTTDTQYF.